This TCR beta chain was documented in a study of cytomegalovirus exposure and HLA in healthy donors (dated by TCRdb to the late 2010s). Some background on the complete study: An earlier analysis of approximately 550 of the donors reported about 250 Gb of sequence data and roughly 100 million unique TCR beta sequences from approximately 180 million T cells. Roughly five DR-DQ haplotypes were treated as single units for association and clustering because of strong linkage in the cohort. HLA typing included class I and class II loci at four-digit resolution. Among 398 genotyped donors of the cohort, an average of approximately 200,000 unique TCR beta nucleotide sequences was sequenced per donor, of which roughly 17% were non-productive. A later analysis re-analyzed previously published TCR beta repertoires from hundreds of donors and added high-resolution HLA genotyping to study TCR occurrence patterns. All discovery cohort repertoires had been generated using a single sequencing platform. Roughly 320 gigabases of sequencing data and 91 million or so unique TCR sequences made up an early release that covered some 640 HLA-typed donors. Among the roughly 400 genotyped donors, approximately 82% belonged to the genetic ancestry cluster associated with self-reported Caucasian donors. Along with the approximately 650-subject first cohort, a separate validation cohort of around 120 different subjects was used. To decide whether each TCR beta V gene segment behaved as functional or pseudogenic, an earlier analysis of fewer than 750 of the donors relied on high-throughput TCR beta sequencing. In the later analysis, no new phenotypic data were used to find candidate immune exposures; instead, reliance was placed on TCR beta sequences and their occurrence across donors. Donor age, sex, ethnicity and CMV serostatus were compiled alongside the repertoire data. Genome-wide SNP genotypes for about 65% of the 666 donors were used in a later genetic analysis, which treated that subset as a discovery cohort. The study used immunosequencing to profile the T cell repertoires of more than 650 subjects and linked those repertoires to cytomegalovirus serostatus. The aim of the study was to test whether cataloging public T cell receptors could identify signatures of past pathogen exposure. To predict cytomegalovirus infection status, the study combined high-throughput TCR immunosequencing, statistical association of individual TCRs with disease status, and machine learning. The number of typed donors differed by locus: about 629-630 for A, B, C, DRB1 and DQB1; 500 to 550 for DQA1; approximately 600 for DPA1; and around 450 for DPB1.

The investigation overall reported the following: According to the authors, the approach could potentially be generalized to other disease states and immunological phenotypes. Linkage disequilibrium might explain the correlated functional status among segregating V segments, but an unknown experimental factor could not be excluded. In a later analysis, HLA-associated TCR beta chains were found to be more clonally expanded and to have lower generation probabilities than equally common non-associated chains. Some IMGT-functional V segments, including TRBV6-2 and TRBV6-3, could not be distinguished by the 87-base-pair reads and were therefore excluded. The only immune exposure information available for the cohort was CMV serostatus. Because some donors lacked HLA typing at each locus, the association tests relied only on the typed subset. A later genetic analysis associated a missense DCLRE1C variant with V-gene and J-gene trimming of TCR beta chains, and an independent cohort replicated the association. Most CMV-associated TCR beta chains appeared to be HLA-restricted in a later analysis, and the HLA associations seemed to be driven largely by CMV exposure. Specific HLA alleles were associated with over 15,000 TCR beta sequences at a false discovery rate of 0.05 in a later analysis. A cluster of highly shared sequence variants was judged likely to represent a technical artifact of the sequencing pipeline. Assigning TCR associations to individual alleles was difficult when HLA alleles, especially DR and DQ, strongly co-occurred. In an earlier analysis of approximately 600 of the donors, most TCR beta V segments were observed in productive rearrangements about 90% or about 30% of the time, broadly matching IMGT annotations. The study gave a list of under 200 TCR beta chains associated with cytomegalovirus. A further reported finding was that TCR beta sequences accurately predicted the HLA-A and HLA-B alleles for most subjects in the first cohort. In vitro tests confirmed that a few of the cytomegalovirus-associated TCR beta chains recognize cytomegalovirus antigens. The presence/absence analyses assumed that sequencing depth was roughly uniform across donors, and that assumption may not be true. According to a later analysis, TCR association rates differed among HLA loci, with DRB1 alleles showing the most associated TCRs and HLA-C alleles showing the fewest. According to a later analysis, parvovirus B19, influenza, CMV and Epstein-Barr virus appeared linked to several top co-occurrence clusters. The classifier was reported to diagnose cytomegalovirus status with high specificity and sensitivity in both the original cohort and the validation cohort. According to a later genetic analysis, donors in an Asian-associated ancestry cluster had fewer N-insertions in productive TCRs than the approximately 710-donor mean. The cohort was sequenced for TCR beta chains only, and without alpha or paired-chain data the features that could be detected were limited. Across donors, most TCR sequences were observed very rarely, whereas some public TCRs were present in many individuals. Because counts were too low, roughly 16 rarely observed V segments, including chromosome 9 orphons, were excluded from the earlier analysis of around 640 of the donors.

A note on this clone: Its antigen has not been determined. No base quality information exists; no much larger clone differs at one position.

Including cysteine and phenylalanine, the CDR3 has 12 amino acids. The DNA shown is the 36-base CDR3, in frame from base 1. A distance of 15 bases separates the germline ends of V and J, which lose 8 bases and 6 bases respectively. CDR1 SGHRS and CDR2 YFSETQ are derived from the germline V gene. Libraries were constructed by the immunoSEQ multiplex PCR assay. For the multiplex PCR, a mixture combining 60 forward primers for TCR Vbeta segments and 13 reverse primers for TCR Jbeta segments was used. Amplification of the CDR3 region of rearranged TCR beta genes was performed with a multiplex PCR assay on genomic DNA. On the Illumina HiSeq System, the amplified TCR beta libraries were sequenced as 87-base-pair reads. Under the source paper's analysis protocol: In a later analysis, roughly 80 million unique TCR beta chains were counted across the approximately 670 repertoires, and roughly 11 million of these chains were shared by at least two donors. To remove PCR and sequencing errors, raw reads were error-corrected and collapsed into unique sequences using a nearest-neighbor algorithm that merged closely related sequences. CDR3 sequences were aligned to IMGT reference sequences to assign V, D and J gene segments. For a sequence to be retained, a match of at least six nucleotides to both a V gene segment and a J gene segment was required. A rearrangement was called productive if the CDR3 had no stop codons and remained in frame with V and J, and every other rearrangement was called non-productive. CDR3 was defined by IMGT convention, running from the second conserved V-encoded cysteine to the conserved J-encoded phenylalanine. The earlier analysis of some 540 of the donors excluded any sequence lacking an unambiguous match to a single V gene segment. An earlier analysis of a few hundred of the donors called V segments functional above 56.7% productive rearrangements and segregating when the between-donor standard deviation exceeded 5%. A statistical classification framework was developed to diagnose cytomegalovirus status using the catalog of TCR beta chain sequences. In a later analysis, V and J genes were assigned by comparing TCR nucleotide sequences against IMGT/GENE-DB human TR gene sequences. Using the TCRdist pipeline, a later analysis assigned CDR3 sequences along with most-parsimonious VDJ recombination scenarios. In a later analysis, each TCR beta chain was defined by its CDR3 amino acid sequence together with its V-gene family, and reads lacking a unique V-gene family were excluded. To address suspected cross-contamination and a sequencing artifact, a later analysis removed several hundred highly shared, low-generation-probability nucleotide sequences. For each public chain, a later analysis derived a clonal expansion index from normalized ranks of inferred template counts within each repertoire. In a later analysis, generation probabilities were computed with a VDJ recombination model fitted to out-of-frame rearrangements, and the resulting probabilities were checked against IGoR. In a later analysis, TCR-TCR, TCR-HLA and TCR-CMV co-occurrence was scored with hypergeometric tests, and a repertoire-size bias correction was applied to TCR pairs. To estimate false discovery rates, a later analysis permuted the HLA or CMV assignments 20 times. In a later analysis, co-occurring TCRs were grouped using DBSCAN, with TCRdist sequence similarity added in when clustering inside HLA-allele-positive subsets. Repertoires with fewer than 30,000 or more than 120,000 public chains were left out of co-occurrence clustering, as were about 5 repertoires with anomalous nucleotide sharing. TCRdb took this table from immuneACCESS and kept in-frame rearrangements with V and J called. Such tables lack part of the clones; where checked against another copy, unresolved V genes explain under half of the gap, and the rest is unexplained. V and J calls and clone size follow that table, whereas D and trimming were derived from the DNA. This sample gives some 150,000 clones in total; about four fifths of them show up just once. The ten largest clones add up to approximately 5.5% of the sample.

The cohort comprised fewer than 750 healthy bone marrow donors. All cohort members were sampled while nominally healthy, although unrecorded immune exposures were likely present. The donor was CMV seropositive and was included in the group of some 290 seropositive cohort members. A peripheral blood sample was collected from each donor, and TCR beta sequencing was performed on peripheral blood mononuclear cells. The Qiagen DNeasy Blood Extraction Kit was used to extract genomic DNA from the blood cell samples. Recombination joined TRBV5-1 with TRBJ2-7, with a tentative D gene TRBD1 over 6 matching bases. The sequenced sample consisted of PBMCs. This sequence originates from a man younger than 45 in good health and CMV-seropositive. The nucleotide sequence is TGCGCCAGTTCTGACAGGACACGCGAGCAGTACTTC. Translated, this gives CASSDRTREQYF.